Shown below are 20 T cell receptor beta chains from a single sample sequenced in a study of cytotoxic CD8 clonotypes in ibrutinib-treated CLL (dated by TCRdb to the early 2020s). The library was obtained by the immunoSEQ multiplex PCR assay. Held by TCRdb, this immuneACCESS table contains in-frame sequences only and omits some clones. Under half of the omission traces to an unresolved V gene where checked; the cause of the rest is unknown. In this sample the table shows just over 45,000 clones, under 75% of which occur a single time. Around 13% of the sample comes from the top ten. The sample's time point, from its label and the paper: about 11 months on ibrutinib. Sequenced material: PBMCs, taken after 12 months of ibrutinib treatment. Receptors were obtained from a human donor with chronic lymphocytic leukemia.

The chain couples TRBV27 to TRBJ2-7; no clear D gene. CDR1 is MNHEY and CDR2 is SMNVEV in the germline V gene (reference sequence). Deletions cut 3 bases from V and 4 bases from J, with 13 bases between. This CDR3 has 14 residues. CDR3 nucleotides: TGTGCCAGCAGTTTGGGTCGGCAAAGTTACGAGCAGTACTTC. The encoded protein is CASSLGRQSYEQYF.

The chain carries TRBV5-6 and TRBJ2-5; D remains unclear. V was pared by 6 bases and J by 7 bases, with 10 bases between. The CDR3 is 11 amino acids. CDR1 is SGHDT and CDR2 is YYEEEE in the germline V gene. The CDR3 bases are TGTGCCAGCACCCGGTTGGGGACCCAGTACTTC. Translation: CASTRLGTQYF.

The V and J genes are TRBV9 and TRBJ2-1; 8 nucleotides align to TRBD1. V was clipped by 3 bases and J by 3 bases; unmatched bases: 8. Germline CDR1 and CDR2: SGDLS and YYNGEE. This CDR3 region has 16 residues. The CDR3 bases are TGTGCCAGCAGCGGCAGGGGGCTTAGGGGCTACAATGAGCAGTTCTTC. Translated, it gives CASSGRGLRGYNEQFF.

This clone was recorded only once. This chain uses TRBV11-2 with TRBJ2-1, with D unclear. Trimming took off 0 bases at V and 4 bases at J, with 16 bases between the two ends. Germline CDR1 is SGHAT and CDR2 is FQNNGV. The CDR3 spans 17 residues. The CDR3 reads CASSLDQGSNLYNEQFF. CDR3 in DNA: TGTGCCAGCAGCTTAGATCAAGGCAGCAACCTTTACAATGAGCAGTTCTTC.

The chain joins TRBV7-2 to TRBJ2-7, with 12 bases identical to TRBD2. The germline gives CDR1 SGHTA, CDR2 FQGNSA. The V and J ends lost 5 bases and 4 bases, in that order; junction bases with no gene match: 12. The length of the CDR3 is 17 residues. CDR3 in DNA: TGTGCCAGCAGCCCCCTGGGAGGACTAGCGGGGAAATACGAGCAGTACTTC. Its protein product is CASSPLGGLAGKYEQYF.

This chain uses TRBV7-9 with TRBJ1-2; no clear D. The germline gives CDR1 SEHNR, CDR2 FQNEAQ (reference sequence). V lost 1 base, J lost 6 bases, and 9 bases lay in between. The CDR3 is made up of 13 amino acids. This CDR3 reads CASSLGYSDGYTF. The CDR3 DNA is TGTGCCAGCAGCTTAGGGTACAGTGATGGCTACACCTTC.

The chain joins TRBV7-3 to TRBJ2-3; D gene ambiguous. Trimming stripped 2 bases from V and 0 bases from J, with 12 bases between. Germline CDR1 and CDR2: SGHTA and FQGTGA. The CDR3 sequence is 16 residues long. In DNA, the CDR3 is TGTGCCAGCAGCTTAGATACCGGGCTTAGCACAGATACGCAGTATTTT. Translation gives CASSLDTGLSTDTQYF.

The chain uses TRBV7-2 and TRBJ2-7; D gene uncertain. Germline V gene data show CDR1 as SGHTA and CDR2 as FQGNSA. The CDR3 covers 15 residues. V lost 4 bases, J lost 3 bases, and 16 bases lay in between. The CDR3 DNA reads TGTGCCAGCAGCTCCCGAACAGAGGCCCTCTACGAGCAGTACTTC. Translating it yields CASSSRTEALYEQYF.

The genes are TRBV27 and TRBJ1-1, with a tentative D call TRBD1 (6 bases). The germline CDR1 and CDR2 sequences are MNHEY and SMNVEV (reference sequence). This CDR3 has 14 amino acids. V lost 1 base, J lost 2 bases, and 8 bases lay in between. The CDR3 DNA reads TGTGCCAGCAGTTTATGGGGGGGCAACACTGAAGCTTTCTTT. It yields the protein CASSLWGGNTEAFF.

In its sample, this clone was seen once. This sequence joins TRBV11-1 and TRBJ2-5; 10 positions agree with TRBD1. Germline assignment: CDR1 SGHAT and CDR2 FQDESV (reference sequence). This CDR3 has 15 amino acids. J was trimmed by 4 bases and V by 2 bases; bases with no gene match: 4. CDR3 coding DNA: TGTGCCAGCAGCTTACGACAGGGGGCCGTAGAGACCCAGTACTTC. Translation: CASSLRQGAVETQYF.

The chain links TRBV7-9 to TRBJ1-1; TRBD1 might be the D (6 bases). Germline V gene sequence: CDR1 SEHNR, CDR2 FQNEAQ (reference sequence). The CDR3 length is 14 residues. With 1 base removed from V and 2 bases from J, the gap between germline ends came to 8 bases. The CDR3 DNA reads TGTGCCAGCAGCTTAGGACAGGCCAACACTGAAGCTTTCTTT. Its protein is CASSLGQANTEAFF. The variable domain in full, completed from reference TRBV7-9 and TRBJ1-1, reads DTGVSQNPRHKITKRGQNVTFRCDPISEHNRLYWYRQTLGQGPEFLTYFQNEAQLEKSRLLSDRFSAERPKGSFSTLEIQRTEQGDSAMYLCASSLGQANTEAFFGQGTRLTVV.

V and J are TRBV29-1 and TRBJ2-7; TRBD2 aligns across 12 bases. V lost 4 bases to trimming and J lost 6 bases; unmatched junction nucleotides: 7. CDR3 size: 14 residues. CDR1 and CDR2 from the germline V gene are SQVTM and ANQGSEA. DNA of the CDR3: TGCAGCGTTGTTGAAACTAGCGGGGGGCGCGAGCAGTACTTC. It is translated as CSVVETSGGREQYF.

The V gene is TRBV7-2, the J gene TRBJ2-1; 7 nucleotides line up with TRBD2. CDR3 length: 15 amino acids. Germline lookup yields CDR1 SGHTA and CDR2 FQGNSA. V lost 4 bases and J lost 6; bases outside the gene matches: 9. Here the CDR3 reads CASSSGTMRGNEQFF. In nucleotides, the CDR3 is TGTGCCAGCAGCTCCGGGACTATGAGGGGCAATGAGCAGTTCTTC. Looking up the rest from reference TRBV7-2 and TRBJ2-1 gives the full variable domain: GAGVSQSPSNKVTEKGKDVELRCDPISGHTALYWYRQSLGQGLEFLIYFQGNSAPDKSGLPSDRFSAERTGGSVSTLTIQRTQQEDSAVYLCASSSGTMRGNEQFFGPGTRLTVL.

The gene calls are TRBV7-6 and TRBJ2-7; 8 nucleotides line up with TRBD2. Losses at the gene ends were 5 bases for V and 9 bases for J; bases not matched to a gene: 12. Germline V CDR1 and CDR2: SGHVS, FNYEAQ. This CDR3 has 14 amino acids. For the CDR3, the DNA is TGTGCCAGCAGCACGCGGAGGGGACTAGAACGGCAGTACTTC. Amino acids: CASSTRRGLERQYF.

The chain has TRBV2 and TRBJ2-5; 10 bases fit TRBD2. The junction had 0 bases not matched to a gene; V was cut back by 2 bases and J by 0 bases. CDR1 SNHLY and CDR2 FYNNEI come from the germline V gene. This CDR3 region has 15 residues. The DNA for the CDR3 is TGTGCCAGCAGTGAACTAGCGGGGGACCAAGAGACCCAGTACTTC. Protein: CASSELAGDQETQYF.

The chain combines TRBV7-3 with TRBJ2-7; the D gene is possibly TRBD1 (5 bases). Germline lookup yields CDR1 SGHTA and CDR2 FQGTGA. Trimming stripped 4 bases from V and 7 bases from J, with 14 bases between. The CDR3 contains 13 residues. The CDR3 protein is CASSSQPGLEQYF. The CDR3, as DNA: TGTGCCAGCAGCTCGCAACCAGGGTTGGAGCAGTACTTC.

The V and J genes are TRBV7-3 and TRBJ1-2, with 10 bases aligning to TRBD1. Germline loops: CDR1 SGHTA, CDR2 FQGTGA. This CDR3 comprises 15 residues. V was clipped by 2 bases and J by 3 bases; unmatched bases: 3. In DNA, the CDR3 is TGTGCCAGCAGCTTATCTGGGACAGGGGACTATGGCTACACCTTC. This encodes CASSLSGTGDYGYTF.

To note about this clone: The same CDR3 can be traced to other DNA sequences in this sample. The chain's CDR3 is CASSMNTEAFF. The CDR3 DNA follows: TGTGCCAGTAGCATGAACACTGAAGCTTTCTTT. This chain uses TRBV19 with TRBJ1-1; D ambiguous. In germline, CDR1 is LNHDA, CDR2 SQIVND (reference sequence). The CDR3 is made up of 11 amino acids. V shed 6 bases and J shed 0 bases, with 2 bases lying between them.

The chain combines TRBV15 with TRBJ2-7, with no clear D. Trimming left V 1 base short and J 0 bases short, with 19 bases between. CDR1 is LNHNV and CDR2 is YYDKDF in the germline V gene (reference sequence). This CDR3 has 18 amino acids. As DNA, the CDR3 is TGTGCCACCAGCAGAGGTTTTTCGGGCACCTATAACTCCTACGAGCAGTACTTC. It encodes CATSRGFSGTYNSYEQYF.

This chain connects TRBV4-2 to TRBJ2-5; 11 bases match TRBD2. In germline, CDR1 is LGHNA, CDR2 YNFKEQ. The CDR3 is 16 amino acids. V trimming: 3 bases; J trimming: 4 bases; junction bases outside the gene matches: 7. CDR3 bases: TGTGCCAGCAGCCAGATGCTAGCGGGGGGAGGAGAGACCCAGTACTTC. Its translation: CASSQMLAGGGETQYF.